The present entry profiles one TCR beta chain with its context. Its antigen remains unidentified. The investigators reverse transcribed all of the isolated RNA, so they sequenced expressed TCRB transcripts. Produced via immunoSEQ multiplex PCR; TCRdb's table is partial and in-frame only. The sample has a few hundred thousand clones, around 9.6% seen once. Purity exceeded 95% in all sorted populations. The data originate from a study of beta chain features in type 1 diabetes. Points from the study as a whole: Shorter TCRB CDR3s, moderately but significantly so, were found in Type 1 diabetes patients in all four CD4+ subsets.

In germline, CDR1 is SGHVS, CDR2 FNYEAQ. This CDR3 has 15 residues. The chain is built from TRBV7-6 and TRBJ2-5; 9 nucleotides match TRBD1. The J call may be in error: the DNA end matches TRBJ2-7 better. The clonotype originates from a woman aged 18 to 35 in good health. Specimen: naive CD4+ T cells from blood. This CDR3 reads CASSLGDRAPYEQYF. CDR3 DNA sequence: TGTGCCAGCAGCTTAGGGGACAGGGCCCCCTACGAGCAGTACTTC.